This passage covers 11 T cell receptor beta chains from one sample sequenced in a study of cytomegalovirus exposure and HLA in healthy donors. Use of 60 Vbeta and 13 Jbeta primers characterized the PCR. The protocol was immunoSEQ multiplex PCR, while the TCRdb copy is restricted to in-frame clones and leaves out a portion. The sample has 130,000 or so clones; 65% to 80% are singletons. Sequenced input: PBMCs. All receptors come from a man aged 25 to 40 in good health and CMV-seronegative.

CDR3 coding DNA: TGTGCCAGCAGCCGGGACATGTACGAGCAGTACTTC. This sequence encodes CASSRDMYEQYF. This sequence joins TRBV9 and TRBJ2-7; a weak D match, TRBD1 (6 bases). The CDR3 is 12 residues long. The germline CDR1 and CDR2 sequences are SGDLS and YYNGEE. V lost 4 bases, J lost 4 bases, and 9 bases lay in between.

CDR3 DNA sequence: TGTGCCAGCAGGAGACAGAACTATGGCTACACCTTC. Translated: CASRRQNYGYTF. The chain has TRBV28 and TRBJ1-2; perhaps TRBD1 as D (5 bases). The V and J ends lost 6 bases and 2 bases respectively, with 7 bases between them. From germline, CDR1 is MDHEN and CDR2 SYDVKM. CDR3 length equals 12 residues.

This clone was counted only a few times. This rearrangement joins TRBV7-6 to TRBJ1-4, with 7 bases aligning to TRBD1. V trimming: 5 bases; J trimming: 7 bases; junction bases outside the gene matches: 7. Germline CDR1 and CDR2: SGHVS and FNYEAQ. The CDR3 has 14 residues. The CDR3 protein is CASSLAGGFEKLFF. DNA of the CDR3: TGTGCCAGCAGCCTGGCAGGGGGGTTTGAAAAACTGTTTTTT.

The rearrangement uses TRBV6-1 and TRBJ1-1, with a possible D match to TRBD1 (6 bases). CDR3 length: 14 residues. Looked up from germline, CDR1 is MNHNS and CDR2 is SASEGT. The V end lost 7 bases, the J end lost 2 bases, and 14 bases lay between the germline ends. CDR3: CASIVDRSNTEAFF. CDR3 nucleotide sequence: TGTGCCAGCATAGTGGACAGATCTAACACTGAAGCTTTCTTT.

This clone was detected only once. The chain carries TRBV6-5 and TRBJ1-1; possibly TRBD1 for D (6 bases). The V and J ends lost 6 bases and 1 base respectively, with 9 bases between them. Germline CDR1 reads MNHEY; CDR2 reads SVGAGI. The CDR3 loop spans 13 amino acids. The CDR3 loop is CASSVGQNTEAFF. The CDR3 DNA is TGTGCCAGCAGCGTGGGACAGAACACTGAAGCTTTCTTT.

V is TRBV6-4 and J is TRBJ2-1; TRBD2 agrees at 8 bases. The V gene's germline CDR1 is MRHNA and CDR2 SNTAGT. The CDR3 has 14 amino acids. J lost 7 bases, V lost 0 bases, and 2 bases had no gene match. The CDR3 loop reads CASSDSGGANEQFF. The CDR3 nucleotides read TGTGCCAGCAGTGACTCCGGGGGGGCAAATGAGCAGTTCTTC.

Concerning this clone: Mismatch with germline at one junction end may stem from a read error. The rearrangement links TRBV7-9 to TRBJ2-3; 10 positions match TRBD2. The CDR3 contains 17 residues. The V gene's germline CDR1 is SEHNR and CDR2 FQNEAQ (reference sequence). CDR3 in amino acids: CASTLTRLAGSTDTQYF. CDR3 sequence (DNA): TGTGCCAGCACCTTAACGCGACTAGCGGGTTCCACAGATACGCAGTATTTT.

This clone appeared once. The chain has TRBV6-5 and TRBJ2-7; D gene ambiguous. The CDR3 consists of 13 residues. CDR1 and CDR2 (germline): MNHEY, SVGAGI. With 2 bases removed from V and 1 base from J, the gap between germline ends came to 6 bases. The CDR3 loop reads CASSYGKSYEQYF. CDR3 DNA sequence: TGTGCCAGCAGTTACGGCAAGTCCTACGAGCAGTACTTC.

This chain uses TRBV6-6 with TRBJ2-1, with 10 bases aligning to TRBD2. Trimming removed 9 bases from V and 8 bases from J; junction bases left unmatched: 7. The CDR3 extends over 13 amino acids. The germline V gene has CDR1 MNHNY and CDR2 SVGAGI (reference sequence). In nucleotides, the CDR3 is TGTGCCAGGAGCGGGAGGGCCTGGGATGAGCAGTTCTTC. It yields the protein CARSGRAWDEQFF.

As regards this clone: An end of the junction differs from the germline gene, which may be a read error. As DNA, the CDR3 is TGTGCCAGCAGCTTAGCGACCTTAGCGGGGGGTTCGCTCTTC. Its protein is CASSLATLAGGSLF. The V and J genes are TRBV7-2 and TRBJ2-1, with TRBD2 matching over 10 bases. The CDR3 consists of 14 residues. The germline CDR1 and CDR2 sequences are SGHTA and FQGNSA.

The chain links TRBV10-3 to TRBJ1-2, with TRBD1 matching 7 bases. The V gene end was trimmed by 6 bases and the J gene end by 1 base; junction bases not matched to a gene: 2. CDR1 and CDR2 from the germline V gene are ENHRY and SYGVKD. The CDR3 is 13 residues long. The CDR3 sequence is CAISRGFNYGYTF. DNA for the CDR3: TGTGCCATCAGCAGGGGGTTTAACTATGGCTACACCTTC.